Listed here is a single TCR beta chain. Its antigen has not been determined. Base qualities are not at hand, and no much larger clone is one base apart. The entry originates in a study of shared clonotypes between healthy human individuals (dated by TCRdb to 2018 to 2020). About the study as a whole: The cohort comprised a couple of women and a few men aged 18 to 49 years. To increase sequencing depth and limit assay-specific biases, TCR repertoire library preparation and sequencing were carried out by different laboratories using diverse techniques. For each donor, CD4 naive and CD4 memory were each run on three plates, CD8 naive on two plates, and CD8 memory on one plate. The study deeply sequenced blood TCR repertoires of about 5 healthy adults to estimate repertoire size and the extent of clonotype sharing between individuals. Between about 0.85 and 9.5 billion PBMCs per donor were obtained by leukapheresis. Study-wide findings and limitations: Higher generation probabilities were observed for clonotypes shared by all four sorted-subset donors than for non-shared clonotypes. When a handful of donors were compared, the shared fraction of clonotypes was about 5% for naive CD4, about 4% for naive CD8, 2.3% for memory CD4, and about 0.36% for memory CD8. Only blood was sampled, and tissue TCR repertoires likely differ from those in blood. Naive subsets generally had larger estimated clonotype richness than memory subsets. The small number of donors limited the genetic and exposure-history diversity represented. Rarefaction of sorted-subset datasets indicated incomplete sequencing despite the large sequencing depth. Based on pairwise subsampling, the degree of clonotype sharing among donors was expected to be affected by sequencing depth.

For CDR1 and CDR2, the germline V gene lists SGHTA and FQGNSA. The cysteine opens and the phenylalanine closes a CDR3 of 15 amino acids. Of the read, only the CDR3 DNA is kept; its 45 bases are in frame from base 1. Clipping removes 5 bases from V and 4 bases from J, with 7 as the unmatched junction base count. CD8 naive samples consisted of CD45RO-negative cells that were positively selected for CCR7, yielding a CD45RA+CCR7+ population without TemRA cells. The donors were healthy, HIV-negative adults who had no recently reported acute infections or vaccinations. All donors were Caucasian adults living in Nashville, Tennessee, USA. After blood collection by leukapheresis, PBMCs were isolated using Ficoll-Histopaque density gradient centrifugation and then cryopreserved in the vapor phase of liquid nitrogen. Purity and quantity of every magnetically sorted T cell population were checked by analytical flow cytometry. From each sorted fraction, genomic DNA was isolated and quantified by UV absorbance on a Nanodrop 2000c.

Using the deep immunoSEQ assay, multiplex PCR amplified TCR CDR3 regions from genomic DNA. Extracted genomic DNA from each cell subset was distributed evenly across all wells of several immunoSEQ 96-well plates, and each plate was treated as a replicate. For sorted subsets, 200 to 250 ng of genomic DNA, equivalent to around 29,000 T cell genomes, went into each replicate PCR. Purified libraries were quantified with a Qubit 3.0 fluorometer, sized on a Bioanalyzer 2100, and re-quantified with the KAPA Library Quantification kit. Every immunoSEQ 96-well plate was sequenced on a dedicated single-read 150-cycle Illumina NextSeq 550 flow cell. The authors' analysis ran thus. Because the immunoSEQ output held only junctional sequences and lacked quality scores, the filtering could not match the filtering applied to full-length reads. Sequences were annotated with PyIR, a Python wrapper for IgBLAST v1.9, and V/J genes and CDR3 were assigned using IMGT germline references. Reads were removed for weak V/J assignments (E-value above 1e-6), missing CDR3, stop codons, out-of-frame junctions, or ambiguous translated residues. A V3J clonotype was defined by an identical inferred V gene, J gene, and CDR3 amino acid sequence. To compute the percentage overlap between repertoires, the number of shared unique clonotypes was divided by the size of the smaller repertoire. RTK rarefaction, the Chao1 estimator, and Recon v2.1 estimates of unobserved clonotypes were used to assess repertoire richness. Generation probabilities for all TCRbeta clonotypes obtained by the gDNA method from a handful of donors were computed using OLGA. TCRdb retrieved this table from immuneACCESS and kept in-frame rearrangements only. Not all clones are present; in checked studies, unresolved V genes account for under half, and no reason is known for the remainder. The V and J calls and clone size are taken from that table; D and trimming were inferred from the DNA. The sample records about 2 million clones, about 95% of which are singletons. The top ten constitute under 1.5% of the sample.

The TCR originated in a man between 18 and 35 years old in good health. The V gene is TRBV7-2 and the J gene is TRBJ2-1; the junction holds 8 bases that match TRBD2. Sequences were obtained from naive CD8+ T cells sorted from blood. The sample's cell subset or site label, in plain terms: CD45RA+CCR7+. The CDR3 in this case is CASSLTSEEYNEQFF. In nucleotides, the sequence is TGTGCCAGCAGCCTGACTAGCGAGGAGTACAATGAGCAGTTCTTC.